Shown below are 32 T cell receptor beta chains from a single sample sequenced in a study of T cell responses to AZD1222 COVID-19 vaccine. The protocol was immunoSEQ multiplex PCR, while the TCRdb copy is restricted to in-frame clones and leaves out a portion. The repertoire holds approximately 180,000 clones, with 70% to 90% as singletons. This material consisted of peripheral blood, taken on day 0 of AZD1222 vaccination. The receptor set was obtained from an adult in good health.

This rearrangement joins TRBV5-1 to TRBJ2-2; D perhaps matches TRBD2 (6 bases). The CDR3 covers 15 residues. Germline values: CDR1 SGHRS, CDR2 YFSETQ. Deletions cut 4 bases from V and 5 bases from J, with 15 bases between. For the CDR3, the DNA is TGCGCCAGCAGCCCTGGGGGGAGAGGTACCGGGGAGCTGTTTTTT. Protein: CASSPGGRGTGELFF.

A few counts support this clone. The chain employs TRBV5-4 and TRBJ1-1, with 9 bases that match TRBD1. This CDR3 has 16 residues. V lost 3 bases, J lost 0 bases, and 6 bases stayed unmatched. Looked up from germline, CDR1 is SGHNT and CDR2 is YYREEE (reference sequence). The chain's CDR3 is CASSSRTGALNTEAFF. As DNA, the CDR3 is TGTGCCAGCAGCTCCCGGACAGGGGCCTTGAACACTGAAGCTTTCTTT.

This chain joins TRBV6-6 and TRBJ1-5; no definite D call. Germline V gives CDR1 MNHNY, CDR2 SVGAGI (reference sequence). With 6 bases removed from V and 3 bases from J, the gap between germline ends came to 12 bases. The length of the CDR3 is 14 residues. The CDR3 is CASSSTNPNQPQHF. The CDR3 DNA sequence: TGTGCCAGCAGCTCTACTAACCCCAATCAGCCCCAGCATTTT.

CDR3 sequence (DNA): TGTGCCAGCAGCGCGTGGGGGGAGGCTGGGGCCAACGTCCTGACTTTC. Amino acid sequence: CASSAWGEAGANVLTF. The chain recombines TRBV5-8 with TRBJ2-6; possibly TRBD2 for D (6 bases). The length of the CDR3 is 16 residues. V was pared by 4 bases and J by 2 bases, with 13 bases between. Germline loops: CDR1 SGHTS, CDR2 YDEGEE.

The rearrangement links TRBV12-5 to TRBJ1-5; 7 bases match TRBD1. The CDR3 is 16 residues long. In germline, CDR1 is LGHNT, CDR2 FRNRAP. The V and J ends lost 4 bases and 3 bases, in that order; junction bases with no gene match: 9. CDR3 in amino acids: CASGSPQGWDNQPQHF. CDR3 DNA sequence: TGTGCTAGTGGTTCCCCACAGGGGTGGGACAATCAGCCCCAGCATTTT.

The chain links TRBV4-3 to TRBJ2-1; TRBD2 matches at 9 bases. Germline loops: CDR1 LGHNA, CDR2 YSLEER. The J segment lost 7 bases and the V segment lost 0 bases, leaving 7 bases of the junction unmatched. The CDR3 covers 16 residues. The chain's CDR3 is CASSQDLGGGANEQFF. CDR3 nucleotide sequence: TGCGCCAGCAGCCAAGACCTGGGCGGGGGGGCAAATGAGCAGTTCTTC.

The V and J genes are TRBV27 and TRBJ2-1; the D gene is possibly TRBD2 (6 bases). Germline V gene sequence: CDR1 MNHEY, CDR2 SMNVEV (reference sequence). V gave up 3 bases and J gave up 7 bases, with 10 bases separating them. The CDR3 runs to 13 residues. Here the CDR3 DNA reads TGTGCCAGCAGTTTTTATGCGGGGAATGAGCAGTTCTTC. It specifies CASSFYAGNEQFF.

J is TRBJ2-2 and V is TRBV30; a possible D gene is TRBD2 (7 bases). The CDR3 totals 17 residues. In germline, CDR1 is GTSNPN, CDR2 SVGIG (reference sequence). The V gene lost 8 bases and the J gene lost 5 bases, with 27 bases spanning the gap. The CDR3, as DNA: TGTGCCGGGGGGGGACGACCGGGGGCGACGCGGACCGGGGAGCTGTTTTTT. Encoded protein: CAGGGRPGATRTGELFF.

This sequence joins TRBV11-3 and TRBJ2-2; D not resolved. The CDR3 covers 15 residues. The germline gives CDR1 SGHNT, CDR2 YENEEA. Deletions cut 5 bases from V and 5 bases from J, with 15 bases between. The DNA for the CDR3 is TGTGCCAGCAGCCCCCCTGGAGCGAGGACCGGGGAGCTGTTTTTT. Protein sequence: CASSPPGARTGELFF.

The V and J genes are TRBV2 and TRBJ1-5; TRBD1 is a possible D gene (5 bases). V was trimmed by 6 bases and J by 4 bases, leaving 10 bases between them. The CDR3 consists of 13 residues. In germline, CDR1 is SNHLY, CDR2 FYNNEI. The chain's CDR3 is CASSGGLNQPQHF. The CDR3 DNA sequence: TGTGCCAGCAGCGGGGGACTAAATCAGCCCCAGCATTTT.

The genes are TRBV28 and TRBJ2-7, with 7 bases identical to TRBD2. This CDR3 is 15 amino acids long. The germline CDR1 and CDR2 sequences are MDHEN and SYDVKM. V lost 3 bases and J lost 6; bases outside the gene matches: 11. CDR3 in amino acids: CASSLGEGVFGEQYF. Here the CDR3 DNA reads TGTGCCAGCAGTTTGGGGGAGGGAGTTTTTGGCGAGCAGTACTTC.

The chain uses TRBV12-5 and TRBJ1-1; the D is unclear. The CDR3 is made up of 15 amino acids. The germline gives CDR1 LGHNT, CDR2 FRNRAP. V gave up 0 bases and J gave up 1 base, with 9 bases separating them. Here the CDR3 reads CASGLVHSGNTEAFF. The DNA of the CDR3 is TGTGCTAGTGGTTTGGTACATTCAGGGAACACTGAAGCTTTCTTT.

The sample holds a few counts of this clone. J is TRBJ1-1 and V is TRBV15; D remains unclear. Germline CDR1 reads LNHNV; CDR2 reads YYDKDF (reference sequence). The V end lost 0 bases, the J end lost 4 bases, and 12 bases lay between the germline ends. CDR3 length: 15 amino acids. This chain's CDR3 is CATSRDRRASTEAFF. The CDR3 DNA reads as TGTGCCACCAGCAGAGATAGGCGGGCCAGCACTGAAGCTTTCTTT.

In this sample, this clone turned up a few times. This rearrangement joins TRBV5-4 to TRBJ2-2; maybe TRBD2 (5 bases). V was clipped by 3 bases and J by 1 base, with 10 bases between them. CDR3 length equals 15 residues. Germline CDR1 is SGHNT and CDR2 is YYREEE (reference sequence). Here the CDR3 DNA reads TGTGCCAGCAGCTCGAGGGCAATGAACACCGGGGAGCTGTTTTTT. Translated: CASSSRAMNTGELFF.

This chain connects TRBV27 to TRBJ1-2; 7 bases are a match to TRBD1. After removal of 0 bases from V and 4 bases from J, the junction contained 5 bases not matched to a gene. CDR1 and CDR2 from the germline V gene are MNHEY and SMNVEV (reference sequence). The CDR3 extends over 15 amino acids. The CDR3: CASSLSAGGTYGYTF. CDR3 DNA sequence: TGTGCCAGCAGTTTATCGGCAGGGGGAACCTATGGCTACACCTTC.

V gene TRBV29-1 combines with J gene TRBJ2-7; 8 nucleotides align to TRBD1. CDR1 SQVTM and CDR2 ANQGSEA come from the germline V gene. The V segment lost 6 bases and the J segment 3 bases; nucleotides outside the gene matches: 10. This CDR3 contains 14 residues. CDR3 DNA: TGCAGCGTCTTAGCTGGACAGGGTCACTACGAGCAGTACTTC. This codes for CSVLAGQGHYEQYF.

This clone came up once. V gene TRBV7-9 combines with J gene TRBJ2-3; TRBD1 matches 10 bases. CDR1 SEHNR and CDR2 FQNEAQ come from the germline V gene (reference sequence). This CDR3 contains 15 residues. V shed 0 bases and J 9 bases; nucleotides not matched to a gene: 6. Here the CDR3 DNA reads TGTGCCAGCAGCTTAGCGAGACAGGGGGCCGGGACGCAGTATTTT. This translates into CASSLARQGAGTQYF.

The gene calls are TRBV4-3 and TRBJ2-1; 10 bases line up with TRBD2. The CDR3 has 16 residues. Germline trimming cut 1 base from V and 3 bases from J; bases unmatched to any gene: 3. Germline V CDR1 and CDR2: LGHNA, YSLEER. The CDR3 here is CASSQGLAGDYNEQFF. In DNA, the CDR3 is TGCGCCAGCAGCCAAGGGCTAGCGGGGGACTACAATGAGCAGTTCTTC.

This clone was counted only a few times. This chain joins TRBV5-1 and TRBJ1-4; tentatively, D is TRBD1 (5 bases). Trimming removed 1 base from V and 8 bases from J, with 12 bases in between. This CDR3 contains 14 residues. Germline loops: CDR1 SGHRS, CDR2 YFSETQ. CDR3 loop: CASSLTGAAEKLFF. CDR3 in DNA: TGCGCCAGCAGCTTGACAGGAGCCGCGGAAAAACTGTTTTTT.

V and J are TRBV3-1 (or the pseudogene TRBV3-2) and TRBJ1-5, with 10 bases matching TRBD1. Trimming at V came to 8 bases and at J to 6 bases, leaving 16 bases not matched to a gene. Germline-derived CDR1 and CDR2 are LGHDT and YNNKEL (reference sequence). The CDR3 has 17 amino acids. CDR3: CASAPSGDRGTSQPQHF. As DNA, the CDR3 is TGTGCCAGCGCACCATCGGGGGACAGGGGAACGAGTCAGCCCCAGCATTTT.

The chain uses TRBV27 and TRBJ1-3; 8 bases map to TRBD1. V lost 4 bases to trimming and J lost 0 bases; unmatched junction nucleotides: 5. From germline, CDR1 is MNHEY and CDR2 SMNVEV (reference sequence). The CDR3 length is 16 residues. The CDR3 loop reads CASSSPGTGSGNTIYF. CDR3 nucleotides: TGTGCCAGCAGTTCCCCGGGGACAGGCTCTGGAAACACCATATATTTT.

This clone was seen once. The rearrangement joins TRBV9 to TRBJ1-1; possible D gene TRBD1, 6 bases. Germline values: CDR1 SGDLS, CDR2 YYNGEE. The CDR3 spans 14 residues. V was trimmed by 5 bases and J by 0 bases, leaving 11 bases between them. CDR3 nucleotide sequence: TGTGCCAGCAGAAGGTCAGGGGTGAACACTGAAGCTTTCTTT. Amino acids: CASRRSGVNTEAFF.

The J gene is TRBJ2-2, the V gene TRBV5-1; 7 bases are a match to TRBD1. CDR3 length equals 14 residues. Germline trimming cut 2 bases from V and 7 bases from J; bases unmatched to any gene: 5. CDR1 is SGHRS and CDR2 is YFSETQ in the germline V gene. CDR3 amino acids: CASSFKGASGELFF. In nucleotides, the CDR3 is TGCGCCAGCAGCTTTAAGGGGGCGAGCGGGGAGCTGTTTTTT. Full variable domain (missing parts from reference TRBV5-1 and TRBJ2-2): KAGVTQTPRYLIKTRGQQVTLSCSPISGHRSVSWYQQTPGQGLQFLFEYFSETQRNKGNFPGRFSGRQFSNSRSEMNVSTLELGDSALYLCASSFKGASGELFFGEGSRLTVL.

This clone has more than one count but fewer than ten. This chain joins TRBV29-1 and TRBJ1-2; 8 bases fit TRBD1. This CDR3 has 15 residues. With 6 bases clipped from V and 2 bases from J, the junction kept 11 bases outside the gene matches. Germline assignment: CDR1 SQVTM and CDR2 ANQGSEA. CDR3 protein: CSVLTQGAENYGYTF. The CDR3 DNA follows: TGCAGCGTCCTAACTCAGGGGGCTGAAAACTATGGCTACACCTTC.

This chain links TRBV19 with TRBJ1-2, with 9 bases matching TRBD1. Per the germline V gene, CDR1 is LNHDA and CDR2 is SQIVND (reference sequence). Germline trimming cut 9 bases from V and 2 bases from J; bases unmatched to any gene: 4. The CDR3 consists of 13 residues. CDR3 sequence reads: CASRDRANYGYTF. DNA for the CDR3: TGTGCCAGCCGGGACAGGGCCAACTATGGCTACACCTTC. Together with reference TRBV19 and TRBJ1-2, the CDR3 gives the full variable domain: DGGITQSPKYLFRKEGQNVTLSCEQNLNHDAMYWYRQDPGQGLRLIYYSQIVNDFQKGDIAEGYSVSREKKESFPLTVTSAQKNPTAFYLCASRDRANYGYTFGSGTRLTVV.

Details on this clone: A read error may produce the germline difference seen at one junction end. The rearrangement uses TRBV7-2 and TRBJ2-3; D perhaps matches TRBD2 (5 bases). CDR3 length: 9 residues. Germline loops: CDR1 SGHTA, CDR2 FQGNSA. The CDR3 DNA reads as TGTGCCAGCAGCGCGGACTCTGCATTT. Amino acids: CASSADSAF.

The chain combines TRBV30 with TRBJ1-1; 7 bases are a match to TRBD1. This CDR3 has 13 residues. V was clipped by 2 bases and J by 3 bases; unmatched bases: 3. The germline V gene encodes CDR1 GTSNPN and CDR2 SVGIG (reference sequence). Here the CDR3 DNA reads TGTGCCTGGAGTCAGGGGGTGGACACTGAAGCTTTCTTT. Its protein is CAWSQGVDTEAFF.

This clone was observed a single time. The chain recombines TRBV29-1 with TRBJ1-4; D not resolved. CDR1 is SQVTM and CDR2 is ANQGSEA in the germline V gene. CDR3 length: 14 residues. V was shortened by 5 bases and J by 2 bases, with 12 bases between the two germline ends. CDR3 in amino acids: CSVTGEGTNEKLFF. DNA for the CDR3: TGCAGCGTTACGGGTGAGGGTACTAATGAAAAACTGTTTTTT.

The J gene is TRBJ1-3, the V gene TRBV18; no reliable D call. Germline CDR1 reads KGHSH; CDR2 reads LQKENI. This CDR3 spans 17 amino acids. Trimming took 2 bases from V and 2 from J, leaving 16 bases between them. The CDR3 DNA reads TGTGCCAGCTCACCAGGGAGCGGGAGGCAGGCTGGAAACACCATATATTTT. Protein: CASSPGSGRQAGNTIYF.

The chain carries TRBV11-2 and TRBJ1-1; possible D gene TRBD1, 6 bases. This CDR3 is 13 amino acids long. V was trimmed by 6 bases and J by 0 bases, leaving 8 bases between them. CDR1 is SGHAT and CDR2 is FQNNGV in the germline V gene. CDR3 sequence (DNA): TGTGCCAGCAGAAGGGGGGTGAACACTGAAGCTTTCTTT. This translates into CASRRGVNTEAFF.

CDR3 sequence: CASSPRQGGYYGYTF. CDR3 sequence (DNA): TGTGCCAGCAGTCCCCGCCAGGGGGGGTACTATGGCTACACCTTC. This rearrangement joins TRBV27 to TRBJ1-2; 7 bases are shared with TRBD1. The V gene end was trimmed by 5 bases and the J gene end by 3 bases; junction bases not matched to a gene: 9. The CDR3 extends over 15 amino acids. The germline gives CDR1 MNHEY, CDR2 SMNVEV (reference sequence).

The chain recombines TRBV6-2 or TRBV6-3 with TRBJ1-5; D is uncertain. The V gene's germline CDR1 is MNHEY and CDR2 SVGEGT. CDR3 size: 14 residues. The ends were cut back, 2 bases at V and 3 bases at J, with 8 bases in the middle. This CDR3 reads CASSYGRFNQPQHF. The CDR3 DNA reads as TGTGCCAGCAGTTACGGGCGGTTCAATCAGCCCCAGCATTTT.